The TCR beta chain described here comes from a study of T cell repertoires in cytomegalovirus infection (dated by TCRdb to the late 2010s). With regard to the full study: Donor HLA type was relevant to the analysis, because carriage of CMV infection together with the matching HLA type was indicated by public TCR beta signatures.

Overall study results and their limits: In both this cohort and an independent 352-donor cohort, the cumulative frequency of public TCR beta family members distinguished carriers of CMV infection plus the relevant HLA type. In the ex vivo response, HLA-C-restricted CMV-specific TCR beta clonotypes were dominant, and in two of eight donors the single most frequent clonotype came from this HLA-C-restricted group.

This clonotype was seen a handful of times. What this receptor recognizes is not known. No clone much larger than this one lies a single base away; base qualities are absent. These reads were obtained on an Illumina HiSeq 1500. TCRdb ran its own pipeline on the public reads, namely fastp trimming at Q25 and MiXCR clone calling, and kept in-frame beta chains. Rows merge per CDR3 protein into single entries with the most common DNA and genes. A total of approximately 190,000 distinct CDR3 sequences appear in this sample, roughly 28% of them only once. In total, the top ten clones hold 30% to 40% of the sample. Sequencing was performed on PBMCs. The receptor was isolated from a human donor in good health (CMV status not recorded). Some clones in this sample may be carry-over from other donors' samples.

The CDR3 protein: CSVERAAEQYF. The sequence in DNA is TGCAGCGTTGAAAGGGCAGCCGAGCAGTACTTC. The chain uses TRBV29-1 and TRBJ2-7, with the D segment identity uncertain. Trimming costs V 2 bases and J 6 bases, and their ends lie 8 bases apart. From cysteine to phenylalanine, the CDR3 is 11 amino acids long. The read is trimmed to its CDR3 DNA, 33 bases read in frame from base 1. For CDR1 and CDR2, the germline V gene lists SQVTM and ANQGSEA.